This passage covers 27 T cell receptor beta chains from one sample sequenced in a study of CD8+ T cells in alopecia areata. Following RNA extraction, reverse transcription yielded cDNA that acted as the sequencing template. Clones were sequenced by immunoSEQ multiplex PCR, and TCRdb holds only the in-frame ones, with some missing. The table lists 90,000 to 130,000 clones, approximately 60% of them singletons. The sequenced material came from CD8+ T cells sorted from blood. The receptors derive from a human donor in good health.

CDR3 loop: CASSLGQTTGELFF. Here the CDR3 DNA reads TGTGCCAGCAGCTTGGGACAGACCACCGGGGAGCTGTTTTTT. V is TRBV5-6 and J is TRBJ2-2, with D perhaps matching TRBD1 (5 bases). CDR1 is SGHDT, CDR2 YYEEEE, per germline. The CDR3 is made up of 14 amino acids. The V gene lost 0 bases and the J gene lost 4 bases, with 7 bases spanning the gap. Looking up the rest from reference TRBV5-6 and TRBJ2-2 gives the full variable domain: DAGVTQSPTHLIKTRGQQVTLRCSPKSGHDTVSWYQQALGQGPQFIFQYYEEEERQRGNFPDRFSGHQFPNYSSELNVNALLLGDSALYLCASSLGQTTGELFFGEGSRLTVL.

The chain joins TRBV6-6 to TRBJ1-2; D is unclear. The germline V and J ends were trimmed by 0 bases and 0 bases, with 5 bases remaining between them. This CDR3 contains 14 residues. The germline gives CDR1 MNHNY, CDR2 SVGAGI (reference sequence). CDR3 amino acids: CASSYSGANYGYTF. The CDR3 DNA reads as TGTGCCAGCAGTTACTCCGGGGCTAACTATGGCTACACCTTC.

This sequence joins TRBV30 and TRBJ1-1, with a possible D match to TRBD1 (5 bases). Germline CDR1 is GTSNPN and CDR2 is SVGIG (reference sequence). V was pared by 4 bases and J by 5 bases, with 20 bases between. The CDR3 is 15 residues long. CDR3 DNA: TGTGCCTGGACCCTCCGGTGGGGGGGAAGGACTGAAGCTTTCTTT. This translates into CAWTLRWGGRTEAFF.

V gene TRBV2 combines with J gene TRBJ2-3; D possibly corresponds to TRBD1 (5 bases). V was shortened by 6 bases and J by 3 bases, with 22 bases between the two germline ends. Looked up from germline, CDR1 is SNHLY and CDR2 is FYNNEI. This CDR3 contains 17 residues. CDR3 region: CASSDDPQGIRTDTQYF. In nucleotides, the CDR3 is TGTGCCAGCAGCGACGACCCTCAGGGAATTCGAACAGATACGCAGTATTTT.

The J gene is TRBJ1-2, the V gene TRBV5-6; no clear D. Trimming took off 0 bases at V and 4 bases at J, with 7 bases between the two ends. CDR1 and CDR2 from the germline V gene are SGHDT and YYEEEE. The CDR3 sequence is 13 residues long. CDR3: CASSLGAGYGYTF. CDR3 coding DNA: TGTGCCAGCAGCTTGGGGGCAGGCTATGGCTACACCTTC. The variable domain in full, with the rest retrieved from reference TRBV5-6 and TRBJ1-2, is DAGVTQSPTHLIKTRGQQVTLRCSPKSGHDTVSWYQQALGQGPQFIFQYYEEEERQRGNFPDRFSGHQFPNYSSELNVNALLLGDSALYLCASSLGAGYGYTFGSGTRLTVV.

A few counts support this clone. V gene TRBV13 combines with J gene TRBJ2-1; D is ambiguous. Trimming pared 5 bases from V and 0 bases from J, leaving 11 bases between. The germline V gene has CDR1 PRHDT and CDR2 FYEKMQ (reference sequence). The CDR3 totals 15 residues. CDR3 residues: CASSTGLSSYNEQFF. CDR3 sequence (DNA): TGTGCCAGCAGCACCGGGCTTAGCTCCTACAATGAGCAGTTCTTC.

V and J are TRBV4-1 and TRBJ2-3, with 9 positions matching TRBD2. V was pared by 2 bases and J by 4 bases, with 16 bases of the junction left unmatched. The germline gives CDR1 MGHRA, CDR2 YSYEKL. This CDR3 has 19 residues. CDR3 DNA: TGCGCCAGCAGCCAATCTAACCTTTTTCGCGGGGGGGCCCCAGATACGCAGTATTTT. Translating it yields CASSQSNLFRGGAPDTQYF.

The chain couples TRBV7-9 to TRBJ2-3, with D possibly being TRBD1 (6 bases). The CDR3 totals 16 residues. V lost 4 bases, J lost 0 bases, and 14 bases lay in between. Germline V lookup: CDR1 SEHNR, CDR2 FQNEAQ (reference sequence). CDR3 DNA: TGTGCCAGCAGCTCAGGAACAGGGACCAGCACAGATACGCAGTATTTT. Encoded protein: CASSSGTGTSTDTQYF. Full variable domain (remainder filled in from reference TRBV7-9 and TRBJ2-3): DTGVSQNPRHKITKRGQNVTFRCDPISEHNRLYWYRQTLGQGPEFLTYFQNEAQLEKSRLLSDRFSAERPKGSFSTLEIQRTEQGDSAMYLCASSSGTGTSTDTQYFGPGTRLTVL.

On this clone itself: Other DNA sequences within the sample encode an identical CDR3. The chain uses TRBV29-1 and TRBJ1-1; D gene unclear. The CDR3 is 11 residues long. CDR1 is SQVTM, CDR2 ANQGSEA, per germline. Trimming pared 6 bases from V and 1 base from J, leaving 6 bases between. CDR3: CSVTGNTEAFF. In DNA, the CDR3 is TGCAGCGTGACGGGGAACACTGAAGCTTTCTTT. The full variable domain, rest sourced from reference TRBV29-1 and TRBJ1-1, is SAVISQKPSRDICQRGTSLTIQCQVDSQVTMMFWYRQQPGQSLTLIATANQGSEATYESGFVIDKFPISRPNLTFSTLTVSNMSPEDSSIYLCSVTGNTEAFFGQGTRLTVV.

This clone was observed once. CDR3 region: CASSLGQGASNYGYTF. The CDR3 DNA reads TGTGCCAGCAGCTTGGGACAGGGGGCCTCCAACTATGGCTACACCTTC. The V gene is TRBV5-6, the J gene TRBJ1-2; 10 nucleotides match TRBD1. J lost 2 bases, V lost 0 bases, and 4 bases had no gene match. The CDR3 length is 16 residues. Per germline, CDR1 SGHDT and CDR2 YYEEEE.

This clone has more than one count but fewer than ten. The chain carries TRBV4-3 and TRBJ1-6; tentative D call: TRBD1 (6 bases). Germline V CDR1 and CDR2: LGHNA, YSLEER. Trimming cost V 2 bases and J 7 bases, with 12 bases left between them. The CDR3 loop spans 15 amino acids. The CDR3 region is CASSQNRVINSPLHF. The CDR3 DNA follows: TGCGCCAGCAGCCAAAACAGGGTAATCAATTCACCCCTCCACTTT.

The rearrangement links TRBV7-9 to TRBJ2-5; 9 nucleotides align to TRBD1. This CDR3 has 14 amino acids. Germline V gives CDR1 SEHNR, CDR2 FQNEAQ (reference sequence). Germline trimming cut 6 bases from V and 2 bases from J; bases unmatched to any gene: 4. The CDR3 loop is CASRTGTGQETQYF. CDR3 bases: TGTGCCAGCAGAACCGGGACAGGGCAAGAGACCCAGTACTTC. Together with reference TRBV7-9 and TRBJ2-5, the CDR3 gives the full variable domain: DTGVSQNPRHKITKRGQNVTFRCDPISEHNRLYWYRQTLGQGPEFLTYFQNEAQLEKSRLLSDRFSAERPKGSFSTLEIQRTEQGDSAMYLCASRTGTGQETQYFGPGTRLLVL.

Details on this clone: Other DNA sequences within the sample encode an identical CDR3. The chain is built from TRBV5-6 and TRBJ2-3, with D unclear. Germline V CDR1 and CDR2: SGHDT, YYEEEE. Trimming removed 3 bases at V and 2 bases at J, with 1 base between. The CDR3 consists of 11 residues. The CDR3 DNA reads TGTGCCAGCAGCTCCACAGATACGCAGTATTTT. Its translation: CASSSTDTQYF.

The V gene is TRBV13, the J gene TRBJ1-4; 9 bases agree with TRBD1. V lost 2 bases to trimming and J lost 10 bases; unmatched junction nucleotides: 5. From germline, CDR1 is PRHDT and CDR2 FYEKMQ (reference sequence). The CDR3 extends over 14 amino acids. CDR3 in amino acids: CASSLLGQGGKLFF. CDR3 bases: TGTGCCAGCAGCTTACTGGGACAGGGAGGAAAACTGTTTTTT.

This sequence joins TRBV2 and TRBJ1-2; 9 bases map to TRBD1. The CDR3 extends over 13 amino acids. V trimming: 5 bases; J trimming: 5 bases; junction bases outside the gene matches: 3. Germline CDR1 is SNHLY and CDR2 is FYNNEI. CDR3 nucleotide sequence: TGTGCCAGCAGTTGGGGACAGGGATATGGCTACACCTTC. Residues: CASSWGQGYGYTF.

The chain links TRBV7-3 to TRBJ2-3; no clear D. Trimming took off 8 bases at V and 0 bases at J, with 15 bases between the two ends. This CDR3 region has 15 residues. Germline V lookup: CDR1 SGHTA, CDR2 FQGTGA. CDR3 in DNA: TGTGCCAGCGCCCCTGGGGATACTAGCACAGATACGCAGTATTTT. Its translation is CASAPGDTSTDTQYF.

The chain is built from TRBV7-9 and TRBJ2-1; D remains ambiguous. Germline V lookup: CDR1 SEHNR, CDR2 FQNEAQ (reference sequence). Trimming shortened V by 5 bases and J by 7 bases, and 6 bases separated the two germline ends. The CDR3 sequence is 11 residues long. CDR3 residues: CASSALNEQFF. The DNA for the CDR3 is TGTGCCAGCAGCGCACTGAATGAGCAGTTCTTC.

The V gene is TRBV27, the J gene TRBJ2-1, with TRBD2 identical over 9 bases. There are 17 residues in the CDR3. Trimming at V came to 5 bases and at J to 5 bases, leaving 13 bases not matched to a gene. The germline CDR1 and CDR2 sequences are MNHEY and SMNVEV (reference sequence). CDR3 amino acids: CASSPWSLAGKHNEQFF. The CDR3 coding sequence is TGTGCCAGCAGTCCATGGAGCCTAGCGGGGAAGCACAATGAGCAGTTCTTC.

V and J are TRBV6-5 and TRBJ2-5; 7 nucleotides line up with TRBD2. This CDR3 is 16 amino acids long. Germline trimming cut 0 bases from V and 4 bases from J; bases unmatched to any gene: 8. Germline lookup yields CDR1 MNHEY and CDR2 SVGAGI. The CDR3 spells CASSYSLGGAGETQYF. CDR3 DNA sequence: TGTGCCAGCAGTTACTCGCTGGGAGGGGCAGGAGAGACCCAGTACTTC.

The rearrangement joins TRBV6-1 to TRBJ1-6; 10 bases are shared with TRBD1. CDR1 is MNHNS, CDR2 SASEGT, per germline. The junction had 5 bases not matched to a gene; V was cut back by 6 bases and J by 9 bases. The CDR3 runs 14 residues. CDR3 in DNA: TGTGCCAGCAGGCGGGACAGGGGAATTTCACCCCTCCACTTT. It encodes CASRRDRGISPLHF.

In DNA form, the CDR3 reads TGTGCCAGCAGCTTGGAAGGGACTGAAGCTTTCTTT. Encoded protein: CASSLEGTEAFF. The chain uses TRBV5-4 and TRBJ1-1; unclear D gene. CDR1 and CDR2 (germline): SGHNT, YYREEE (reference sequence). The V end was cut by 0 bases, the J end by 5 bases, with 5 bases between. CDR3 size: 12 residues.

The table lists this clone with a few counts. The chain links TRBV7-8 to TRBJ2-3; D perhaps matches TRBD1 (6 bases). V lost 1 base, J lost 0 bases, and 11 bases lay in between. From germline, CDR1 is SGHVS and CDR2 FQNEAQ. The CDR3 runs 16 residues. CDR3 bases: TGTGCCAGCAGCTTAGTCTCAGGGGCCAGCACAGATACGCAGTATTTT. Amino acids: CASSLVSGASTDTQYF. Variable domain in full (rest from reference TRBV7-8 and TRBJ2-3): GAGVSQSPRYKVAKRGQDVALRCDPISGHVSLFWYQQALGQGPEFLTYFQNEAQLDKSGLPSDRFFAERPEGSVSTLKIQRTQQEDSAVYLCASSLVSGASTDTQYFGPGTRLTVL.

The chain recombines TRBV29-1 with TRBJ2-2; D ambiguous. The germline gives CDR1 SQVTM, CDR2 ANQGSEA. Between the trimmed V and J ends, which lost 4 bases and 0 bases, there was a span of 6 bases. CDR3 size: 13 residues. This chain's CDR3 is CSVGPPNTGELFF. As DNA, the CDR3 is TGCAGCGTTGGGCCTCCGAACACCGGGGAGCTGTTTTTT.

This rearrangement joins TRBV7-9 to TRBJ2-3; tentative D call: TRBD2 (5 bases). CDR3 size: 14 residues. The ends were cut back, 4 bases at V and 7 bases at J, with 15 bases in the middle. Germline assignment: CDR1 SEHNR and CDR2 FQNEAQ (reference sequence). CDR3 sequence: CASSSPPSPNTQYF. For the CDR3, the DNA is TGTGCCAGCAGCTCTCCTCCTAGCCCGAATACGCAGTATTTT.

This clone was seen only once. The genes are TRBV5-6 and TRBJ1-6; TRBD1 is a possible D gene (5 bases). Deletions cut 2 bases from V and 8 bases from J, with 11 bases between. The CDR3 loop spans 14 amino acids. CDR1 is SGHDT and CDR2 is YYEEEE in the germline V gene. This CDR3 is CASSFGGGYSPLHF. CDR3 in DNA: TGTGCCAGCAGCTTCGGCGGGGGTTATTCACCCCTCCACTTT. Full variable domain (rest looked up from reference TRBV5-6 and TRBJ1-6): DAGVTQSPTHLIKTRGQQVTLRCSPKSGHDTVSWYQQALGQGPQFIFQYYEEEERQRGNFPDRFSGHQFPNYSSELNVNALLLGDSALYLCASSFGGGYSPLHFGNGTRLTVT.

The chain recombines TRBV5-1 with TRBJ2-7; perhaps TRBD1 as D (6 bases). The CDR3 has 14 residues. Germline CDR1 is SGHRS and CDR2 is YFSETQ. V was shortened by 7 bases and J by 4 bases, with 18 bases between the two germline ends. CDR3 residues: CASQRTAGGYEQYF. The CDR3 DNA is TGCGCCAGCCAGAGGACAGCCGGTGGGTACGAGCAGTACTTC.

This clone came up a few times. The V and J genes are TRBV29-1 and TRBJ2-7; D is tentatively TRBD1 or TRBD2 (5 bases each). Deletions cut 4 bases from V and 7 bases from J, with 20 bases between. The CDR3 has 14 amino acids. Per germline, CDR1 SQVTM and CDR2 ANQGSEA. CDR3 loop: CSVGSPGTFREQYF. The CDR3 coding sequence is TGCAGCGTTGGATCTCCGGGGACCTTTCGGGAGCAGTACTTC.